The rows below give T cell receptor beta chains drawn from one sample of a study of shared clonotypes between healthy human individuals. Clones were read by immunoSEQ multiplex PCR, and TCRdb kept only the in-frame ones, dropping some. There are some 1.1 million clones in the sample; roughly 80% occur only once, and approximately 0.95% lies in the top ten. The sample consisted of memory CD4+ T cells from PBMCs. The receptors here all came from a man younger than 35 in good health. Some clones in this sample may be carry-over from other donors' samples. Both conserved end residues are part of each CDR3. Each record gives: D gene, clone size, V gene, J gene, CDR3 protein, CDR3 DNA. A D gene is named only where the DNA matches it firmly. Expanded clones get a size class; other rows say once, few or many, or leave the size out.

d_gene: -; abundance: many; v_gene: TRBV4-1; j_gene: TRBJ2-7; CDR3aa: CASSQGQGAYEQYF; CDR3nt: TGCGCCAGCAGCCAAGGGCAGGGCGCCTACGAGCAGTACTTC
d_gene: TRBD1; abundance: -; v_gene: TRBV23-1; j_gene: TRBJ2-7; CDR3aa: CASRPIESGTGKGEQYF; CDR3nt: TGCGCCAGCCGTCCCATAGAGTCGGGGACAGGGAAAGGCGAGCAGTACTTC
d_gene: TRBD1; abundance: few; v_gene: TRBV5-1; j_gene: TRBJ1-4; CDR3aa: CASSLGTGYEKLFF; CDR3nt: TGCGCCAGCAGCTTGGGGACAGGCTACGAAAAACTGTTTTTT
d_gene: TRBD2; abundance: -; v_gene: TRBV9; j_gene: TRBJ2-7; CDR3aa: CASSVGGLVYHEQYF; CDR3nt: TGTGCCAGCAGCGTAGGGGGACTAGTCTACCACGAGCAGTACTTC
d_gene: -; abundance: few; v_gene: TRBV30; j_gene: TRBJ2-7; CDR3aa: CAWRNRDEQYF; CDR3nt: TGTGCCTGGAGAAACAGGGACGAGCAGTACTTC
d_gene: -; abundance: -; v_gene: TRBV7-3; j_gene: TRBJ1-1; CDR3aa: CASSPGWNTEAFF; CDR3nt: TGTGCCAGCAGCCCGGGGTGGAACACTGAAGCTTTCTTT
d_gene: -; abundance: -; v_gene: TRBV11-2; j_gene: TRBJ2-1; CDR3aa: CASSYGAYNEQFF; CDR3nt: TGTGCCAGCAGTTACGGGGCGTACAATGAGCAGTTCTTC
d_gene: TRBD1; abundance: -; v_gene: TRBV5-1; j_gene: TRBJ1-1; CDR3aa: CASRDRAVPEAFF; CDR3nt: TGCGCCAGCAGGGACAGGGCGGTACCTGAAGCTTTCTTT
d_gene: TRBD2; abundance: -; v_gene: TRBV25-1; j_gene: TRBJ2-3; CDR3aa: CASSMAGGTDTQYF; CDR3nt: TGTGCCAGCAGTATGGCGGGGGGCACAGATACGCAGTATTTT
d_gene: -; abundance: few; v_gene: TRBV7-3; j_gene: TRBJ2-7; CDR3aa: CASSLGGDPYEQYF; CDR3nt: TGTGCCAGCAGCTTAGGAGGGGACCCCTACGAGCAGTACTTC
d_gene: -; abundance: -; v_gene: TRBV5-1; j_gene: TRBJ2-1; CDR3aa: CASSLFGGSSYNEQFF; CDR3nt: TGCGCCAGCAGCTTGTTTGGCGGAAGCTCCTACAATGAGCAGTTCTTC
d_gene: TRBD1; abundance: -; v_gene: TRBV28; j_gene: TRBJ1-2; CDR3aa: CASSLPDRPGYTF; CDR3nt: TGTGCCAGCAGTCTCCCGGACAGGCCTGGCTACACCTTC
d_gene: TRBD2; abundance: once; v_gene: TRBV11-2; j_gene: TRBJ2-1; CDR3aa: CASSRGLAEGNEQFF; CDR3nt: TGTGCCAGCAGCCGAGGACTAGCGGAAGGCAATGAGCAGTTCTTC
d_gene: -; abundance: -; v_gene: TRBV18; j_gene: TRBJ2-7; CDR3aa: CASSPVDGGRYEQYF; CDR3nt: TGTGCCAGCTCACCAGTGGACGGTGGACGCTACGAGCAGTACTTC